The 31 T cell receptor beta chains given below trace back to one sample, sequenced in a study of T-cell reconstitution after alpha-beta-depleted transplantation in children. Unique molecular identifiers were incorporated into the prepared TCRbeta library. Via MiXCR, TCRdb re-called the PCR reads, giving one row per CDR3 protein. Here the sample spans 700,000 or so distinct CDR3 sequences, around 14% being singletons. The material was PBMCs, obtained before TCRalphabeta/CD19-depleted stem cell transplant. The receptor set was obtained from a girl aged 2 to 10 with congenital amegakaryocytic thrombocytopenia, due to receive a stem cell transplant.

The chain recombines TRBV28 with TRBJ2-7, with a tentative D call TRBD2 (5 bases). The CDR3 has 15 amino acids. Trimming took off 0 bases at V and 6 bases at J, with 15 bases between the two ends. Per the germline V gene, CDR1 is MDHEN and CDR2 is SYDVKM. CDR3 protein: CASSLWPRVRSEQYF. In DNA form, the CDR3 reads TGTGCCAGCAGTTTATGGCCGCGGGTTAGATCCGAGCAGTACTTC.

This clonotype is a singleton in its sample. A much larger clone differs from this one at a single base, so this may be a read error. The chain carries TRBV5-6 and TRBJ2-1, with 8 bases fitting TRBD2. The CDR3 runs 15 residues. In germline, CDR1 is SGHDT, CDR2 YYEEEE. CDR3 bases: TGTGCCAGCGGCTTAGTAGCGGGGTTGTCCATTGAGCAGTTCTTC. Encoded protein: CASGLVAGLSIEQFF.

The J gene is TRBJ1-6, the V gene TRBV5-1; D not certain. This CDR3 region has 14 residues. Germline CDR1 and CDR2: SGHRS and YFSETQ. V lost 4 bases and J lost 8, with 13 bases in between. CDR3 residues: CASSRTRMDSPLHF. The CDR3 coding sequence is TGCGCCAGCAGCCGCACGCGTATGGATTCACCCCTCCACTTT.

This clonotype was counted at least ten times. This chain connects TRBV5-1 to TRBJ2-3, with TRBD1 matching 9 bases. Trimming removed 4 bases from V and 6 bases from J; junction bases left unmatched: 6. CDR3 length equals 14 residues. Germline V lookup: CDR1 SGHRS, CDR2 YFSETQ. The CDR3: CASSIGTGQDTQYF. The CDR3 nucleotides are TGCGCCAGCAGCATCGGGACAGGGCAGGATACGCAGTATTTT. The entire variable domain, with the rest obtained from reference TRBV5-1 and TRBJ2-3, is as follows: KAGVTQTPRYLIKTRGQQVTLSCSPISGHRSVSWYQQTPGQGLQFLFEYFSETQRNKGNFPGRFSGRQFSNSRSEMNVSTLELGDSALYLCASSIGTGQDTQYFGPGTRLTVL.

This clonotype was recorded a few times. The chain is built from TRBV13 and TRBJ2-1; 7 bases are shared with TRBD2. Germline CDR1 and CDR2: PRHDT and FYEKMQ (reference sequence). The V and J ends lost 2 bases and 8 bases, in that order; junction bases with no gene match: 9. The CDR3 is 15 amino acids. The CDR3 sequence: CASSLKREVVYEQFF. Written as DNA, the CDR3 is TGTGCCAGCAGCTTAAAACGGGAGGTAGTATATGAGCAGTTCTTC.

The chain recombines TRBV27 with TRBJ1-2; D remains ambiguous. The CDR3 is 13 amino acids. CDR1 MNHEY and CDR2 SMNVEV come from the germline V gene (reference sequence). V was pared by 6 bases and J by 4 bases, with 12 bases between. Here the CDR3 reads CASRVTASYGYTF. The CDR3 region has the DNA TGTGCCAGCAGGGTGACGGCCTCCTATGGCTACACCTTC.

This clonotype was recorded a few times. The V call is TRBV5-1, the J call TRBJ1-1; D gene ambiguous. The CDR3 is 14 residues long. Trimming shortened V by 2 bases and J by 4 bases, and 12 bases separated the two germline ends. The V gene's germline CDR1 is SGHRS and CDR2 YFSETQ. CDR3 in amino acids: CASSLDRAPTEAFF. DNA of the CDR3: TGCGCCAGCAGCTTAGACCGGGCCCCCACTGAAGCTTTCTTT. The complete variable domain, with remaining parts taken from reference TRBV5-1 and TRBJ1-1, reads KAGVTQTPRYLIKTRGQQVTLSCSPISGHRSVSWYQQTPGQGLQFLFEYFSETQRNKGNFPGRFSGRQFSNSRSEMNVSTLELGDSALYLCASSLDRAPTEAFFGQGTRLTVV.

This clonotype was found many times. V usage is TRBV2 and J usage is TRBJ1-3; D remains ambiguous. V shed 3 bases and J shed 8 bases, with 11 bases lying between them. Looked up from germline, CDR1 is SNHLY and CDR2 is FYNNEI. This CDR3 is built from 13 residues. In nucleotides, the CDR3 is TGTGCCAGCAGTGATAGGAGCGAGGACACCATATATTTT. Translating gives CASSDRSEDTIYF. Variable domain in full (rest from reference TRBV2 and TRBJ1-3): EPEVTQTPSHQVTQMGQEVILRCVPISNHLYFYWYRQILGQKVEFLVSFYNNEISEKSEIFDDQFSVERPDGSNFTLKIRSTKLEDSAMYFCASSDRSEDTIYFGEGSWLTVV.

This clonotype was detected many times. The gene calls are TRBV27 and TRBJ2-1; D gene uncertain. V shed 8 bases and J shed 4 bases, with 9 bases lying between them. Germline V gene sequence: CDR1 MNHEY, CDR2 SMNVEV (reference sequence). The CDR3 extends over 12 amino acids. The CDR3 sequence: CASAQGYNEQFF. In DNA form, the CDR3 reads TGTGCCAGCGCTCAAGGATACAATGAGCAGTTCTTC.

This clonotype has at least ten counts. The chain recombines TRBV20-1 with TRBJ2-3; D may be TRBD2 (6 bases). Germline CDR1 and CDR2: DFQATT and SNEGSKA (reference sequence). The CDR3 runs 12 residues. The CDR3 reads CRGDLLTDTQYF. The CDR3 DNA follows: TGCAGGGGGGACTTACTCACAGATACGCAGTATTTT.

This clonotype occurred many times. The genes are TRBV29-1 and TRBJ2-4, with D possibly being TRBD1 (5 bases). Germline V gene data show CDR1 as SQVTM and CDR2 as ANQGSEA. CDR3 length equals 20 residues. Trimming removed 4 bases from V and 0 bases from J, with 28 bases in between. The CDR3: CSVVVWSRGVRGLAKNIQYF. The CDR3 DNA reads TGCAGCGTTGTAGTTTGGTCCCGAGGTGTTAGGGGCCTAGCCAAAAACATTCAGTACTTC.

This clonotype was counted at least ten times. The V and J genes are TRBV29-1 and TRBJ2-3; D is uncertain. This CDR3 contains 11 residues. Trimming shortened V by 8 bases and J by 8 bases, and 14 bases separated the two germline ends. The germline V gene has CDR1 SQVTM and CDR2 ANQGSEA. The CDR3 DNA sequence: TGCAGCCCCCAAGCAGGCGGTACGCAGTATTTT. This translates into CSPQAGGTQYF.

This clonotype has only a few counts. V and J are TRBV10-3 and TRBJ1-1; 7 bases map to TRBD1. V shed 6 bases and J 1 base; nucleotides not matched to a gene: 11. This CDR3 contains 16 residues. The germline V gene encodes CDR1 ENHRY and CDR2 SYGVKD. CDR3 in amino acids: CAISAIMGQKNTEAFF. DNA for the CDR3: TGTGCCATCAGCGCTATCATGGGACAGAAGAACACTGAAGCTTTCTTT.

This chain links TRBV3-1 with TRBJ2-1, with TRBD2 identical over 9 bases. Germline CDR1 and CDR2: LGHDT and YNNKEL (reference sequence). Unmatched junction bases numbered 5, after V lost 0 bases and J lost 5 bases. There are 16 residues in the CDR3. The CDR3 protein is CASSQDASGIHNEQFF. The CDR3 DNA follows: TGTGCCAGCAGCCAAGATGCTAGCGGGATACACAATGAGCAGTTCTTC.

This clonotype was detected only a few times. The V gene is TRBV5-1, the J gene TRBJ2-5, with TRBD2 identical over 7 bases. This CDR3 spans 16 amino acids. V was pared by 2 bases and J by 5 bases, with 12 bases of the junction left unmatched. From germline, CDR1 is SGHRS and CDR2 YFSETQ. CDR3 bases: TGCGCCAGCAGCTTAGTGGGTTTGCGGGAGTACGAGACCCAGTACTTC. It codes for CASSLVGLREYETQYF.

The chain uses TRBV5-1 and TRBJ2-7, with D perhaps being TRBD1 or TRBD2 (5 bases each). Germline CDR1 reads SGHRS; CDR2 reads YFSETQ. V was trimmed by 3 bases and J by 4 bases, leaving 14 bases between them. This CDR3 spans 14 amino acids. The CDR3 DNA reads TGCGCCAGCAGCTGGGGGAGTGTTGGGTACGAGCAGTACTTC. Amino acid sequence: CASSWGSVGYEQYF.

This clonotype was counted at least ten times. This chain joins TRBV21-1 and TRBJ2-3; the table assigns TRBD1, which was not confirmed against the DNA. TRBV21-1 is a known pseudogene. The CDR3 has 18 amino acids. The DNA of the CDR3 is TGTGCCAGCAGCAAAGCTATGGACAGGTCAAAGGGGGCAGATACGCAGTATTTT. Its translation: CASSKAMDRSKGADTQYF.

V gene TRBV9 combines with J gene TRBJ2-3; TRBD2 agrees at 7 bases. Germline values: CDR1 SGDLS, CDR2 YYNGEE. The J segment lost 4 bases and the V segment lost 1 base, leaving 3 bases of the junction unmatched. The CDR3 contains 14 residues. The CDR3 DNA reads as TGTGCCAGCAGCGTACGGACTAGGTCAGATACGCAGTATTTT. As protein: CASSVRTRSDTQYF.

The gene calls are TRBV20-1 and TRBJ2-7; D is ambiguous. V was pared by 0 bases and J by 1 base, with 10 bases between. The germline gives CDR1 DFQATT, CDR2 SNEGSKA (reference sequence). This CDR3 is 14 amino acids long. DNA of the CDR3: TGCAGTGCTAGAGATCTTACACTTTCCTACGAGCAGTACTTC. Protein sequence: CSARDLTLSYEQYF.

This clonotype came up many times. V is TRBV7-6 and J is TRBJ2-3; the D gene is possibly TRBD2 (5 bases). V was clipped by 1 base and J by 2 bases, with 7 bases between them. Germline V lookup: CDR1 SGHVS, CDR2 FNYEAQ. CDR3 length: 14 residues. In nucleotides, the CDR3 is TGTGCCAGCAGCTTAGGTAGCGCCACAGATACGCAGTATTTT. It translates to CASSLGSATDTQYF.

This clonotype appeared a few times. The chain is built from TRBV7-9 and TRBJ2-1; D may be TRBD2 (6 bases). The V and J ends lost 5 bases and 0 bases respectively, with 11 bases between them. Looked up from germline, CDR1 is SEHNR and CDR2 is FQNEAQ (reference sequence). The CDR3 has 15 amino acids. The DNA for the CDR3 is TGTGCCAGCAGCGTCTGGGACTTCTCCTACAATGAGCAGTTCTTC. Translation: CASSVWDFSYNEQFF.

The table lists this clonotype with many counts. This sequence joins TRBV9 and TRBJ1-1, with D possibly TRBD1 on 5 matching bases. This CDR3 has 15 amino acids. The V gene's germline CDR1 is SGDLS and CDR2 YYNGEE. Trimming took off 4 bases at V and 4 bases at J, with 17 bases between the two ends. The CDR3 loop reads CASSPRWQGGTEAFF. In DNA form, the CDR3 reads TGTGCCAGCAGCCCTCGATGGCAGGGTGGCACTGAAGCTTTCTTT.

This chain links TRBV4-1 with TRBJ2-4, with D possibly TRBD2 on 5 matching bases. Trimming shortened V by 1 base and J by 2 bases, and 12 bases separated the two germline ends. CDR3 length equals 16 residues. In germline, CDR1 is MGHRA, CDR2 YSYEKL. The CDR3 spells CASSQGTGKTKNIQYF. CDR3 DNA sequence: TGCGCCAGCAGCCAAGGAACGGGGAAAACCAAAAACATTCAGTACTTC.

This clonotype appeared many times. The V gene is TRBV20-1, the J gene TRBJ2-1; 7 bases align to TRBD2. The length of the CDR3 is 16 residues. Trimming took 3 bases from V and 4 from J; bases not matched to a gene: 12. The germline CDR1 and CDR2 sequences are DFQATT and SNEGSKA (reference sequence). The CDR3 nucleotides are TGCAGTGCTAGTTTGGCGGGAGCTAAGGTTTACAATGAGCAGTTCTTC. Amino acids: CSASLAGAKVYNEQFF.

This sequence joins TRBV3-1 and TRBJ2-2, with D unresolved. The CDR3 contains 13 residues. The germline V and J ends were trimmed by 4 bases and 6 bases, with 9 bases remaining between them. Germline V gives CDR1 LGHDT, CDR2 YNNKEL (reference sequence). The CDR3 DNA follows: TGTGCCAGCAGCCCACTTTCGCCCGGGGAGCTGTTTTTT. Translation: CASSPLSPGELFF.

This clonotype was observed many times. The CDR3 nucleotides read TGTGCCACCGGAAGGAACGGGGAGCTGTTTTTT. Translating it yields CATGRNGELFF. This sequence joins TRBV24-1 and TRBJ2-2; D is undetermined. This CDR3 region has 11 residues. V was shortened by 9 bases and J by 7 bases, with 8 bases between the two germline ends. Germline assignment: CDR1 KGHDR and CDR2 SFDVKD.

As for this clonotype: Being one base from a much bigger clone, this may be a read error. The genes are TRBV5-1 and TRBJ2-7, with TRBD1 identical over 7 bases. This CDR3 has 14 amino acids. The J segment lost 3 bases and the V segment lost 5 bases, leaving 8 bases of the junction unmatched. Germline CDR1 is SGHRS and CDR2 is YFSETQ. In DNA, the CDR3 is TGCGCCAGCAGGCTCGACAACAGGGGCTACGAGCAGTACTTC. Its translation: CASRLDNRGYEQYF.

This clonotype appeared many times. The gene calls are TRBV13 and TRBJ2-1; D is undetermined. The length of the CDR3 is 14 residues. Trimming shortened V by 3 bases and J by 8 bases, and 14 bases separated the two germline ends. The germline V gene has CDR1 PRHDT and CDR2 FYEKMQ (reference sequence). CDR3 region: CASSLGQPTYEQFF. In DNA, the CDR3 is TGTGCCAGCAGCTTGGGCCAACCAACTTATGAGCAGTTCTTC.

With regard to this clonotype: Mismatch with germline at one junction end may stem from a read error. The chain is built from TRBV2 and TRBJ2-1; D assignment may be TRBD1 or TRBD2 (7 bases each). Germline V CDR1 and CDR2: SNHLY, FYNNEI. The CDR3 contains 18 residues. The CDR3 region has the DNA TGTGCCATCAGTTTATATTTGAGGGGGCTAGCGGCTGGCAATGAGCAGTTCTTC. This encodes CAISLYLRGLAAGNEQFF.

CDR3 DNA sequence: TGTGCCAGCAGCCGGGATAGCGGGAGCTCCTACAATGAGCAGTTCTTC. The encoded protein is CASSRDSGSSYNEQFF. This chain uses TRBV7-9 with TRBJ2-1, with 9 bases identical to TRBD2. The germline V gene encodes CDR1 SEHNR and CDR2 FQNEAQ (reference sequence). The CDR3 loop spans 16 amino acids. Trimming removed 5 bases from V and 0 bases from J; junction bases left unmatched: 5.

About this clonotype: The junction differs from germline at one of its ends, possibly a read error. The chain joins TRBV29-1 to TRBJ1-2; D gene ambiguous. CDR3 length: 8 amino acids. Germline V lookup: CDR1 SQVTM, CDR2 ANQGSEA. The CDR3 nucleotides are TGCAGCACCCACGGCTTCACCTTC. It is translated as CSTHGFTF.